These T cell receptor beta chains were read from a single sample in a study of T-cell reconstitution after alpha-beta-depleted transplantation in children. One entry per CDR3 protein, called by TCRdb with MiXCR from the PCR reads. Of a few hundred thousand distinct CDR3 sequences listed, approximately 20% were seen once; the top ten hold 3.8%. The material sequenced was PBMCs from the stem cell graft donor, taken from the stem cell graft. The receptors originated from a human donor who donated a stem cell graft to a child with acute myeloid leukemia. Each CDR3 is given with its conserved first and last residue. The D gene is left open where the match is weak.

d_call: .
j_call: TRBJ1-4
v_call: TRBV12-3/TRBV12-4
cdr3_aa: CASSPPTGAATNEKLFF

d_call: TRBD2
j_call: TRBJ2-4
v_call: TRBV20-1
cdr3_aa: CSAREWGGVQYF

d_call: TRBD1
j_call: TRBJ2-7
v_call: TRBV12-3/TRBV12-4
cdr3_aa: CASSSQGITYEQYF

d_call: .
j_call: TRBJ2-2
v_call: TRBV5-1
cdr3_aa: CASTLTQGNTGELFF

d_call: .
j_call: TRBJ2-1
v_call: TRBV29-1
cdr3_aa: CSVARGAVKFF

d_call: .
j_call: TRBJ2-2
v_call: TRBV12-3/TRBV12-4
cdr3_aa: CASSWQIATGELFF

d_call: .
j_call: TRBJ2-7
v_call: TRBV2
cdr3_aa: CASSEWDNSYEQYF

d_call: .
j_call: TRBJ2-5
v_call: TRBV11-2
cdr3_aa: CASSVGSRETQYF

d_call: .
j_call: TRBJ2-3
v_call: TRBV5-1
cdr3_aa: CASSLSQGITDTQYF

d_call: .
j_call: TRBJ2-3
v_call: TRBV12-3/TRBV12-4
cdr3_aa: CASRLGGQPTQYF

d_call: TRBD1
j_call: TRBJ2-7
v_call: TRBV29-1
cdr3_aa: CSGKLQGQHEQYF

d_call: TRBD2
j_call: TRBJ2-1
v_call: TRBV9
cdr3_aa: CASSVGISGDYNEQFF

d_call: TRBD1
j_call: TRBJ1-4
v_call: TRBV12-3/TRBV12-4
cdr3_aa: CASSLGTGGDEKLFF

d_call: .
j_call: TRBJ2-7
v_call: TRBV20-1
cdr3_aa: CSARGEGSYEQYF

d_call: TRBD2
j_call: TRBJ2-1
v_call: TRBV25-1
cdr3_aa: CASIEGGPNNEQFF

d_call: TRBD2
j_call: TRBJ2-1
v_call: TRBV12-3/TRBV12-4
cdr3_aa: CASTQLAGLKQFF

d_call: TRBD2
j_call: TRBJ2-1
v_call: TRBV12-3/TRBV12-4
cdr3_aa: CATRLASYNEQFF

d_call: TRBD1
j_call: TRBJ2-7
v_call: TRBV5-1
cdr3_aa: CASSFDRVSYEQYF

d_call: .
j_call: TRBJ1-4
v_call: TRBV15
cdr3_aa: CATSVEETANEKLFF

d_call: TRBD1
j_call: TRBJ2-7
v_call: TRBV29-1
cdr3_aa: CSVDTGEMYEQYF

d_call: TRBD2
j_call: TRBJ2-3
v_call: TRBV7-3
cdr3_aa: CASSVNSGRDTDTQYF

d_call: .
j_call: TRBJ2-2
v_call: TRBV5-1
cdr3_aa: CASSLDTTGTGELFF

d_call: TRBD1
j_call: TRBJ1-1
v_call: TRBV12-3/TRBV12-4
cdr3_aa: CASSFRDRSEAFF

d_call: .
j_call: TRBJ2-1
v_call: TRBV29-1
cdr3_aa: CSVAFTGSLNEQFF

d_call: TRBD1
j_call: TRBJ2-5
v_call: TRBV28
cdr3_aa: CASSLPGGGKAQYF

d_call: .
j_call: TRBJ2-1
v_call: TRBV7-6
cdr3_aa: CASSETNEQFF

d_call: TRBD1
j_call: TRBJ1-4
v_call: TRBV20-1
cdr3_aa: CSAWDRKSENEKLFF

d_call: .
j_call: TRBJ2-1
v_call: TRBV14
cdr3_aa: CASSRLGVEQFF

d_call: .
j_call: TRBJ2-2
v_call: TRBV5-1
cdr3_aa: CASSPGRYTGELFF

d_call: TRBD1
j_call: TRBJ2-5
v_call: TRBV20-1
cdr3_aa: CSARARGQALQETQYF

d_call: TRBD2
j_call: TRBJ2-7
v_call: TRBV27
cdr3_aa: CASSSGTSGRTVQYF